Listed below are T cell receptor beta chains from one sample, sequenced in a study of blood T cell repertoires in COVID-19. The protocol was immunoSEQ multiplex PCR, while the TCRdb copy is restricted to in-frame clones and leaves out a portion. This sample has roughly 200,000 clones, with about 84% found just once. Sequenced material: peripheral blood. The receptors stem from a person aged 70 to 85 with COVID-19, enrolled during active disease. Each CDR3 is given with its conserved first and last residue. D genes are given only for firm matches. Clone size is not always given. Where it is, it says once, few, many or a class for expanded clones.

j_call d_call v_call clone_size cdr3_nt cdr3_aa
TRBJ2-7 TRBD2 TRBV6-5 . TGTGCCAGCAAGGTAGCGGGAGGTCACGAGCAGTACTTC CASKVAGGHEQYF
TRBJ2-7 TRBD2 TRBV5-1 . TGCGCCAGCAGTTCCGCTCTAGCGGGGGGTAAATCCTACGAGCAGTACTTC CASSSALAGGKSYEQYF
TRBJ1-4 TRBD1 TRBV6-1 . TGTGCCAGCAGTGACGGGACAGGGCCAAATGAAAAACTGTTTTTT CASSDGTGPNEKLFF
TRBJ2-2 . TRBV6-5 . TGTGCCAGCAGTCCCCTGACAGCTACAACCGGGGAGCTGTTTTTT CASSPLTATTGELFF
TRBJ1-5 . TRBV28 . TGTGCCAGCAGTTTAGTTGGCCCAGACAATCAGCCCCAGCATTTT CASSLVGPDNQPQHF
TRBJ2-2 . TRBV7-6 . TGTGCCAGCAGCTTAGACGGGGTAGACACCGGGGAGCTGTTTTTT CASSLDGVDTGELFF
TRBJ1-3 . TRBV29-1 . TGCAGCGTTGCTCAGGACTCTGGAAACACCATATATTTT CSVAQDSGNTIYF
TRBJ2-7 . TRBV7-8 . TGTGCCAGCAGCCTAACTTACGGGGGCTCCTACGAGCAGTACTTC CASSLTYGGSYEQYF
TRBJ2-7 TRBD1 TRBV5-1 few TGCGCCAGCAGCTTGGTCCGAGCAGGGGGCGGTTCGTACGAGCAGTACTTC CASSLVRAGGGSYEQYF
TRBJ1-2 TRBD1 TRBV25-1 . TGTGCCAGCAGTCGGACAGGGGATCGCGGCTACACCTTC CASSRTGDRGYTF
TRBJ2-5 . TRBV19 . TGTGCCAGTAGTTTATCAGGGGCGCGAGGAGAGACCCAGTACTTC CASSLSGARGETQYF
TRBJ2-3 TRBD2 TRBV7-2 once TGTGCCAGCAGCTTTTCAGGGACTAGCGGGGGTGCAGATACGCAGTATTTT CASSFSGTSGGADTQYF
TRBJ1-1 . TRBV5-6 . TGTGCCAGCAGCTTGTGGCCGAACACTGAAGCTTTCTTT CASSLWPNTEAFF
TRBJ2-1 TRBD1 TRBV7-3 many TGTGCCAGCAGCTCCAGGGACAGGACCCCGTACAATGAGCAGTTCTTC CASSSRDRTPYNEQFF
TRBJ1-1 . TRBV7-8 . TGTGCCAGCAGCCAACCTCCACCCCCGACAGCCACTGAAGCTTTCTTT CASSQPPPPTATEAFF
TRBJ2-5 TRBD1 TRBV5-1 . TGCGCCAGCAGCCAATTAACAGGGGGCCTGGGAGAGACCCAGTACTTC CASSQLTGGLGETQYF
TRBJ1-5 . TRBV2 . TGTGCCAGCAGCTCGGATCAGGGAAATCAGCCCCAGCATTTT CASSSDQGNQPQHF
TRBJ2-3 . TRBV4-2 . TGTGCCAGCAGCCAAGGGCCAACAGATACGCAGTATTTT CASSQGPTDTQYF
TRBJ2-7 . TRBV19 once TGTGCCAGTAGTATAGGCAGGGGCTCCGAGCAGTACTTC CASSIGRGSEQYF
TRBJ2-3 . TRBV2 . TGTGCCAGCAGTGTGGAGGGGGCCACAGATACGCAGTATTTT CASSVEGATDTQYF
TRBJ2-7 TRBD1 TRBV30 few TGTGCCTGGAGTGGGGACAGAAGAGAGCAGTACTTC CAWSGDRREQYF
TRBJ2-4 . TRBV7-2 . TGTGCCAGCAGCTTAGCGGGACTAAACATTCAGTACTTC CASSLAGLNIQYF
TRBJ2-3 TRBD2 TRBV11-3 . TGTGCCAGCAGCATAGGGACTAGCGGCACAGATACGCAGTATTTT CASSIGTSGTDTQYF
TRBJ1-5 . TRBV6-5 . TGTGCCAGCAGAGGACAGCCCAATCAGCCCCAGCATTTT CASRGQPNQPQHF
TRBJ2-2 TRBD2 TRBV3-1/TRBV3-2 . TGTGCCAGCAGCCAAGTTCGCCAGCGGGGGGTGAACACCGGGGAGCTGTTTTTT CASSQVRQRGVNTGELFF
TRBJ2-1 . TRBV20-1 . TGCAGTGCCACAGGGCTCGGTGAGCAGTTCTTC CSATGLGEQFF
TRBJ1-1 TRBD1 TRBV7-2 . TGTGCCAGCAGCTACAGGACAGGGACGGGCACTGAAGCTTTCTTT CASSYRTGTGTEAFF
TRBJ2-1 . TRBV18 . TGTGCCAGCTCGCCCATAGGGGGGGGCACCTACAATGAGCAGTTCTTC CASSPIGGGTYNEQFF
TRBJ2-7 . TRBV6-2/TRBV6-3 . TGTGCCAGCAGTTTGACAGAATCCTACGAGCAGTACTTC CASSLTESYEQYF
TRBJ1-5 TRBD1 TRBV19 . TGTGCCAGTAGTATAAAAACAGGGGGCTGGCAGCCCCAGCATTTT CASSIKTGGWQPQHF
TRBJ2-7 . TRBV9 . TGTGCCAGCAGCGTAACGCCGAGGGCGGCCGACTACGAGCAGTACTTC CASSVTPRAADYEQYF
TRBJ2-3 TRBD1 TRBV29-1 once TGCAGCGTTGTCCGGACAGGCCCAGATACGCAGTATTTT CSVVRTGPDTQYF
TRBJ1-3 . TRBV6-5 . TGTGCCAGCGGGCAGAATATTGGAAACACCATATATTTT CASGQNIGNTIYF
TRBJ1-3 TRBD1 TRBV9 . TGTGCCAGCAGCGAGAGGGGACAGACAGCAAACACCATATATTTT CASSERGQTANTIYF
TRBJ1-5 . TRBV19 . TGTGCCAGTACTACCGGGACAAATAGCAATCAGCCCCAGCATTTT CASTTGTNSNQPQHF
TRBJ1-4 . TRBV3-1/TRBV3-2 . TGTGCCAGCAGCCAGGGGCCGGGTGAAAAACTGTTTTTT CASSQGPGEKLFF
TRBJ2-2 . TRBV7-2 once TGTGCCAGCAGCCAGGGATCGGGGAACACCGGGGAGCTGTTTTTT CASSQGSGNTGELFF
TRBJ1-1 . TRBV7-8 . TGTGCCAGCAGCTCCGACTCACCGGCTTTCTTT CASSSDSPAFF
TRBJ2-5 TRBD1 TRBV19 . TGTGCCAGTAGTAGCGGACAGGGGCGTTCAGAGACCCAGTACTTC CASSSGQGRSETQYF
TRBJ2-1 TRBD2 TRBV27 . TGTGCCAGCAGTGTAGACAGAGCGGGGGCAATCCGGGTCAATGAGCAGTTCTTC CASSVDRAGAIRVNEQFF
TRBJ2-7 . TRBV11-1 . TGTGCCAGCAGCTTGAGGACAAACAACTACGAGCAGTACTTC CASSLRTNNYEQYF
TRBJ1-2 TRBD1 TRBV5-1 . TGCGCCAGCAGCGTGGACAGGCCACCGAGCTATGGCTACACCTTC CASSVDRPPSYGYTF
TRBJ1-1 . TRBV28 . TGTGCCAGTCACCCACCTGATTCGGGGTCCGGTTCGGATATCTTT CASHPPDSGSGSDIF
TRBJ2-7 . TRBV27 . TGTGCCAGCAGCCTGAACCAGGACTACTACGAGCAGTACTTC CASSLNQDYYEQYF